Listed below are T cell receptor beta chains from one sample, sequenced in a study of T cell changes during pregnancy in multiple sclerosis. Repertoires were generated with immunoSEQ multiplex PCR, while TCRdb's copy carries only in-frame clones and drops some. The sample includes about 39,000 clones, around 93% of them seen just once. Source: CD4+ T cells from peripheral blood mononuclear cells, taken after pregnancy. The receptors were gathered from a female donor with multiple sclerosis, enrolled in a pregnancy study. CDR3s include the opening cysteine and the closing phenylalanine or tryptophan. The order of the fields is clone size, J gene, CDR3 length, V gene, D gene, CDR3 protein, CDR3 DNA. A D gene is named only where the DNA matches it firmly. Some rows have no size entry. The others give once, few or many, or a class for an expanded clone.

NA	TRBJ2-1	11	TRBV18	NA	CASSPNNEQFF	TGTGCCAGCTCCCCCAACAATGAGCAGTTCTTC
NA	TRBJ1-3	15	TRBV4-2	NA	CASSQERGSGNTIYF	TGTGCCAGCAGCCAAGAGCGGGGCTCTGGAAACACCATATATTTT
NA	TRBJ2-2	15	TRBV9	NA	CASSVEGQNTGELFF	TGTGCCAGCAGCGTAGAGGGACAGAACACCGGGGAGCTGTTTTTT
NA	TRBJ1-2	17	TRBV5-1	TRBD1	CASSQPGQGLINYGYTF	TGCGCCAGCAGCCAACCGGGACAGGGGCTAATTAACTATGGCTACACCTTC
NA	TRBJ2-7	12	TRBV29-1	NA	CSVGWRETEQYF	TGCAGCGTTGGGTGGAGGGAGACCGAGCAGTACTTC
NA	TRBJ2-7	13	TRBV19	TRBD1	CASSMDRGREQYF	TGTGCCAGTAGTATGGACAGGGGGCGCGAGCAGTACTTC
once	TRBJ2-7	15	TRBV2	TRBD2	CATLNQATGGVEQYF	TGTGCCACCCTTAATCAAGCAACGGGGGGGGTCGAGCAGTACTTC
NA	TRBJ1-5	13	TRBV29-1	TRBD1	CSVSGTGVQPQHF	TGCAGCGTCTCTGGGACAGGGGTTCAGCCCCAGCATTTT
NA	TRBJ2-7	14	TRBV7-9	NA	CASSPHLGADEQYF	TGTGCCAGCAGCCCCCATCTAGGGGCGGACGAGCAGTACTTC
NA	TRBJ2-5	14	TRBV10-3	TRBD1	CAINSQGVVETQYF	TGTGCCATCAATAGCCAGGGGGTGGTGGAGACCCAGTACTTC
once	TRBJ1-1	16	TRBV7-2	NA	CASSLVRFDSYTEAFF	TGTGCCAGCAGCTTAGTCCGATTCGACAGTTACACTGAAGCTTTCTTT
NA	TRBJ2-5	20	TRBV7-7	TRBD2	CASSYLVRASGGLGQETQYF	TGTGCTAGCAGCTACCTCGTACGGGCTAGCGGGGGACTGGGGCAAGAGACCCAGTACTTC
once	TRBJ1-2	14	TRBV7-8	TRBD1	CASSPGTGLKGYTF	TGTGCCAGCAGCCCTGGGACAGGTTTAAAGGGCTACACCTTC
once	TRBJ2-2	20	TRBV29-1	NA	CSSVSSGLAGRFWDTGELFF	TGCAGTTCTGTCTCGTCAGGGTTAGCTGGCCGGTTTTGGGACACCGGGGAGCTGTTTTTT
NA	TRBJ2-5	16	TRBV9	TRBD2	CASSAGLAGGEETQYF	TGTGCCAGCAGTGCCGGACTAGCGGGTGGGGAGGAGACCCAGTACTTC
NA	TRBJ2-1	16	TRBV11-3	TRBD2	CASSLVGGGSYNEQFF	TGTGCCAGCAGCTTAGTCGGGGGGGGGTCCTACAATGAGCAGTTCTTC
NA	TRBJ2-7	15	TRBV7-8	NA	CASGPQARGSYEQYF	TGTGCCAGCGGCCCCCAGGCCAGGGGCTCCTACGAGCAGTACTTC
NA	TRBJ1-1	13	TRBV4-2	NA	CASSQVPRGEAFF	TGTGCCAGCAGCCAAGTTCCAAGGGGTGAAGCTTTCTTT
NA	TRBJ1-6	17	TRBV5-7	NA	CASSSHRGGAHNSPLHF	TGTGCCAGCAGCTCTCATAGGGGGGGGGCACATAATTCACCCCTCCACTTT
NA	TRBJ1-2	15	TRBV6-5	TRBD1	CASSYFLGTGGGYTF	TGTGCCAGCAGTTACTTTCTCGGGACAGGGGGCGGCTACACCTTC
NA	TRBJ1-2	14	TRBV6-1	TRBD1	CASRNRGENYGYTF	TGTGCCAGCAGGAACAGGGGCGAGAACTATGGCTACACCTTC
NA	TRBJ1-6	15	TRBV5-4	NA	CASSLEGGTNSPLHF	TGTGCCAGCAGCTTAGAAGGGGGTACGAATTCACCCCTCCACTTT
NA	TRBJ2-6	16	TRBV5-1	NA	CASSRDPGSGANVLTF	TGCGCCAGCAGCCGGGATCCCGGCTCTGGGGCCAACGTCCTGACTTTC
NA	TRBJ2-7	13	TRBV11-2	TRBD1	CASSLRQGYEQYF	TGTGCCAGCAGCCTTAGACAGGGATACGAGCAGTACTTC
NA	TRBJ1-4	14	TRBV5-5	NA	CASSSGGGNEKLFF	TGTGCCAGCAGCTCGGGCGGGGGTAATGAAAAACTGTTTTTT
NA	TRBJ2-1	16	TRBV6-5	TRBD1	CASSYALFSGTDEQFF	TGTGCCAGCAGTTACGCCCTCTTTTCGGGGACAGATGAGCAGTTCTTC